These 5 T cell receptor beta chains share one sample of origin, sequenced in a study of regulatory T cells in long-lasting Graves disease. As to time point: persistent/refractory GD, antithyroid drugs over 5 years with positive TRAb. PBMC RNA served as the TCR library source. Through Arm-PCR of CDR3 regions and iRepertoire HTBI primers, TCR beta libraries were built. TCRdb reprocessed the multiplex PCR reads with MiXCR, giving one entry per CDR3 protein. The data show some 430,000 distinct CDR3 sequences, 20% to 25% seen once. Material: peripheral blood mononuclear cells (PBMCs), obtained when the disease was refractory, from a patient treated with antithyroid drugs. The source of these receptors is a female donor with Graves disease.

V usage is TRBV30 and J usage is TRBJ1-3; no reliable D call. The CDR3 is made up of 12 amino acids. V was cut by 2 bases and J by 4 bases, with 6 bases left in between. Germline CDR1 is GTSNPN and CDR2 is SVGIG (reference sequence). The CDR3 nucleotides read TGTGCCTGGAGTCCCGGGGGAAACACCATATATTTT. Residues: CAWSPGGNTIYF.

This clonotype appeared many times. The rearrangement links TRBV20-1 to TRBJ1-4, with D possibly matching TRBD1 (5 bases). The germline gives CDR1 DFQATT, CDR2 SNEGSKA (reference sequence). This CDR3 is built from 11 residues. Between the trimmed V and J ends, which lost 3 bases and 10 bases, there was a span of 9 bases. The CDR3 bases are TGCAGTGCTAGTCAGGGAGGAAAACTGTTTTTT. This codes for CSASQGGKLFF.

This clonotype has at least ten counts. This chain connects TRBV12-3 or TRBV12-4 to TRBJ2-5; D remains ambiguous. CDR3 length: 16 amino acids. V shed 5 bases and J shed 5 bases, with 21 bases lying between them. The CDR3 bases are TGTGCCAGCAGTACCCGCGAATTGACCCTGGGGGAGACCCAGTACTTC. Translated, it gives CASSTRELTLGETQYF.

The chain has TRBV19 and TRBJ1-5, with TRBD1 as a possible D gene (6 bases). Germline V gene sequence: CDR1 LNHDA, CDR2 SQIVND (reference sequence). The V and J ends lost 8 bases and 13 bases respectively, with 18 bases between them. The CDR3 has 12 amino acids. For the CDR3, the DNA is TGTGCCAGTCACCCAGCGGGGGGGGCTCAGCATTTT. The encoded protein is CASHPAGGAQHF.

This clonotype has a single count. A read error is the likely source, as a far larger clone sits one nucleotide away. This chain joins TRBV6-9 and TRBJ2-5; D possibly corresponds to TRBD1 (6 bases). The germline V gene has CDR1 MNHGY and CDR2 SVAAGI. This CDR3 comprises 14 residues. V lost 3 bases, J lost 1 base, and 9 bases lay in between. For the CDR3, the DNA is TGTGCCAGCAGTTACGAGACAGGCCAAGAGACCCAGTACTTC. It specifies CASSYETGQETQYF.